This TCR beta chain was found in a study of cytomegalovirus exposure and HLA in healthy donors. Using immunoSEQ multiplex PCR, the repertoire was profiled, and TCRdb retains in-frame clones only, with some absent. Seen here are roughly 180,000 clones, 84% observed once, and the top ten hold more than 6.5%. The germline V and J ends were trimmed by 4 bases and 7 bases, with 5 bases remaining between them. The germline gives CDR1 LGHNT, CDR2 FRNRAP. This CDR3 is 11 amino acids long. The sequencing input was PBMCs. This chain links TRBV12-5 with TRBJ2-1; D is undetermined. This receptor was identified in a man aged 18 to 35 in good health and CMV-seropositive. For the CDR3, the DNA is TGTGCTAGTGGTTCCCTAAATGAGCAGTTCTTC. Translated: CASGSLNEQFF.